These T cell receptor beta chains were read from a single sample in a study of shared clonotypes between healthy human individuals. TCRdb keeps only in-frame clones here, not all; method: immunoSEQ multiplex PCR. The sample includes about 1.5 million clones, 95% to 99% of them seen just once. Sequencing used naive CD4+ T cells sorted from blood. These receptors all stem from a man younger than 40 in good health. Both conserved end residues are part of each CDR3. A D gene is named only where the DNA matches it firmly. Expanded clones get a size class; other rows say once, few or many, or leave the size out.

-	few	TRBV10-1	TRBJ2-2	TGCGCCAGCAGTGATCTAGCCTCCACCGGGGAGCTGTTTTTT	CASSDLASTGELFF
TRBD2	-	TRBV28	TRBJ2-1	TGTGCCAGCAGTCCTCCCTTGGGAGGGAGAGAGCAGTTCTTC	CASSPPLGGREQFF
TRBD1	-	TRBV5-1	TRBJ2-7	TGCGCCAGCAGCTTCGGACAGGGCGACGAGCAGTACTTC	CASSFGQGDEQYF
-	-	TRBV7-2	TRBJ2-3	TGTGCCAGCAGCTTACGCGCAGATACGCAGTATTTT	CASSLRADTQYF
-	-	TRBV14	TRBJ1-1	TGTGCCAGCAGCCTAACTATGAACACTGAAGCTTTCTTT	CASSLTMNTEAFF
TRBD2	-	TRBV19	TRBJ2-1	TGTGCCAGTACTCCCTTCGGGACTAGCGGGAGAAATGAGCAGTTCTTC	CASTPFGTSGRNEQFF
TRBD1	-	TRBV15	TRBJ1-3	TGTGCCACCAGCAGAAACAGGGGGCCTGGAAACACCATATATTTT	CATSRNRGPGNTIYF
TRBD2	-	TRBV7-2	TRBJ2-3	TGTGCCAGCACCAGTCGGACTAGAGCAGATACGCAGTATTTT	CASTSRTRADTQYF
-	-	TRBV4-3	TRBJ2-1	TGCGCCAGCAGCCAAGAACCCATTGGTGAGCAGTTCTTC	CASSQEPIGEQFF
TRBD1	-	TRBV2	TRBJ1-2	TGTGCCAGCGAAGGACAGGGTTTGACGGGCGCGGGGGGCTACACCTTC	CASEGQGLTGAGGYTF
-	-	TRBV21-1	TRBJ2-3	TGTGCCAGCAGCACACCCTTGTGTGGGATGGCGGATACGCAGTATTTT	CASSTPLCGMADTQYF
-	-	TRBV18	TRBJ2-3	TGTGCCAGCTCACCACTCGGGGGTAGCACAGATACGCAGTATTTT	CASSPLGGSTDTQYF
TRBD2	-	TRBV29-1	TRBJ2-1	TGCAGCGTTGAGAGGACTAGCGGAAACAATGAGCAGTTCTTC	CSVERTSGNNEQFF
-	once	TRBV2	TRBJ2-5	TGTGCCAGCAGTGACAGTTTGGGGTCCAAGACCCAGTACTTC	CASSDSLGSKTQYF
-	few	TRBV7-9	TRBJ2-7	TGTGCCAGCAGCTTAGACGCAGGGGACGAGCAGTACTTC	CASSLDAGDEQYF
TRBD1	-	TRBV10-2	TRBJ1-1	TGCGCCAGCAGTGAGGGACAGGGGAACACTGAAGCTTTCTTT	CASSEGQGNTEAFF
-	once	TRBV29-1	TRBJ2-5	TGCAGCGTTGGCCTAGCCCAAGAGACCCAGTACTTC	CSVGLAQETQYF
-	-	TRBV11-3	TRBJ2-1	TGTGCCAGCAGCTTAGTCTACGGGGAGCAGTTCTTC	CASSLVYGEQFF
-	-	TRBV2	TRBJ2-2	TGTGCCAGCAGTGTCGACAGGATACGGTTGGCCGGGGAGCTGTTTTTT	CASSVDRIRLAGELFF